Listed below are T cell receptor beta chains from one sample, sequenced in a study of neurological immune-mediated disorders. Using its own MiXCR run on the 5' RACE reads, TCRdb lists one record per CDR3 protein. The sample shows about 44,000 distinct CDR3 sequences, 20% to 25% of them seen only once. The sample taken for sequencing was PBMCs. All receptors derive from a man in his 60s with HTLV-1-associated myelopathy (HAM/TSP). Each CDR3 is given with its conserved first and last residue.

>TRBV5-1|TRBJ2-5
CASSLGGQGLETQYF
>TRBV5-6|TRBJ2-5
CASIIRDRVSHADF
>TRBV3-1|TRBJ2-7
CASSLGQVVYEQYF
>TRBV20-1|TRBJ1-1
CSAIKRQGASESFF
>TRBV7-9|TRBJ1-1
CASSSIDRGGTEAFF
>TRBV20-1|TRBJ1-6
CSACRGLGPLHF
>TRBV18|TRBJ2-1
CASSRLSGGSYNEQFF
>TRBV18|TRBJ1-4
CASSHRDGNEKLFF
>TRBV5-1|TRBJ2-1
CASSLAGVRNEQFF
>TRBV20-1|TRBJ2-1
CSAGIGDLQFF
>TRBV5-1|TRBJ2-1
CASSLDSGLYNEQFF
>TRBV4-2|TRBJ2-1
CASSQASGKGIEQFF
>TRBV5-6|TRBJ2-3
CASSSFSERGTDTQYF
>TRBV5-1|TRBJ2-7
CASSTGPASNEQYF
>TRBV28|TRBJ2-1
CASRAWTYYNEQFF
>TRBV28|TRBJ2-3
CASRTIKTLTDTQYF
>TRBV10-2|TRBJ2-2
CASRPPGGRELFF
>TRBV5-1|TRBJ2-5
CASSLVAGERETQYF